The clone carrying this TCR beta chain turned up a few times. Antigen unknown. Researchers used 5'RACE with constant-segment primers to make TCR alpha and TCR beta cDNA libraries that carry sample barcodes and UMIs. MiXCR was run by TCRdb on the 5' RACE reads, yielding one entry per CDR3 protein. The sample holds fewer than 350,000 distinct CDR3 sequences, about a sixth seen once. The data are from a study of T-cell memory formation after mild COVID-19. Looking at the study overall: TCR clusters were largely donor specific.

The CDR3 contains 17 residues. CDR1 and CDR2 (germline): SGDLS, YYNGEE. The V gene end was trimmed by 0 bases and the J gene end by 8 bases; junction bases not matched to a gene: 9. Whole-study results and caveats: Pre-infection memory already had some responding clones, implying cross-reactive memory joined. For contracting clones, CD4+ ones sat mainly in CM and EM, CD8+ in EMRA.

The V and J genes are TRBV9 and TRBJ1-6; 9 nucleotides line up with TRBD1. The receptor was derived from a man between 18 and 35 years old who had mild COVID-19 (a few samples of this study predate the infection). Cell type and time point are not known. Sequenced sample: PBMCs or a T cell subset sorted from them (not recorded which). The CDR3 sequence is CASSVAPGQGGDSPLHF. The CDR3 DNA reads as TGTGCCAGCAGCGTAGCACCGGGACAGGGAGGAGATTCACCCCTCCACTTT.